This TCR beta chain derives from a study of cytomegalovirus exposure and HLA in healthy donors. Study outcomes and limitations: Subsequent analysis showed first-cohort TCR clusters tending to co-occur in around 130 validation repertoires. Rarity characterized most TCR sequences, yet some public TCRs appeared in many donors. Cytomegalovirus-associated TCR beta chains were listed, numbering 150 to 200.

Repertoires were generated with immunoSEQ multiplex PCR, while TCRdb's copy carries only in-frame clones and drops some. In the table there are 110,000 to 150,000 clones, about 94% of which are singletons. Germline trimming cut 5 bases from V and 3 bases from J; bases unmatched to any gene: 12. Per germline, CDR1 LNHDA and CDR2 SQIVND (reference sequence). CDR3 length: 16 residues. A remark on this clone: What it binds is not known.

The clonotype comes from a man between 18 and 29 years old in good health and CMV-seropositive. The rearrangement uses TRBV19 and TRBJ2-7; the match to TRBD2 covers 8 bases. Sequencing input: PBMCs. The chain's CDR3 is CASSLRGGGRNYEQYF. The CDR3 DNA reads TGTGCCAGTAGTCTACGTGGCGGCGGGAGGAACTACGAGCAGTACTTC.